This record looks at one T cell receptor (beta chain) sequence and its context. Its antigen remains unknown. CDR3 length: 12 residues. Trimming shortened V by 4 bases and J by 6 bases, and 7 bases separated the two germline ends. Germline V gene sequence: CDR1 LNHDA, CDR2 SQIVND (reference sequence). Under the ViraFEST assay, PBMC were stimulated with viral peptide pools so that antigen-specific CD4+ T cells expanded. Sequencing was performed afterwards. Scientists isolated CD4+ T cells after an approximately 9-day culture period ended. The study found no prior SARS-CoV-2 infection in the vaccine recipients, who tested negative for nucleocapsid antibodies. For each well, some 1.9 million PBMC were cultured with roughly 11 IU/ml IL-2 and 9.5 to 10 ug/ml peptides. This sample is drawn from a study of vaccination effects on CD4 cells after COVID-19. Whole-study context: Participants completed two doses of the BNT162b2 or mRNA-1273 vaccine. Study-level results: Clones of infection and vaccine origin contracted markedly late after vaccination.

The protocol was immunoSEQ multiplex PCR, while the TCRdb copy is restricted to in-frame clones and leaves out a portion. The table has 20,000 to 25,000 clones, under 85% seen once. This TCR came from a human donor who received a COVID-19 vaccine. The chain has TRBV19 and TRBJ1-5; no clear D gene. Sequencing used CD4+ T cells from PBMCs cultured with HCoV-NL63 spike peptides, obtained before COVID-19 vaccination. The CDR3, as DNA: TGTGCCAGTAGTAAAAGGGTTCAGCCCCAGCATTTT. This gives the protein CASSKRVQPQHF.